The clone carrying this T cell receptor beta chain occurred a few times. What it recognizes is unknown. None of the patients had undergone any treatment ahead of thyroid surgery. This record comes from a study of metastatic and nonmetastatic thyroid tumors. Study context: Malignant and benign thyroid patients had repertoires compared in peripheral blood and tumor or nodule tissue.

Study processing details: To classify distant metastasis in papillary thyroid cancer, a model was built from CDR3 differences across clinicopathological groups. TCRdb re-called the PCR reads through MiXCR. TCRdb assigned the V and J calls; the authors' analysis was not used. The data hold about 30,000 clones, with 11% observed a single time. The study's findings and limits: Reportedly, malignant thyroid tumors had significantly higher TCR beta diversity than benign nodules, in blood and tumor.

The source material was blood. This TCR came from a female donor with papillary thyroid cancer or a benign thyroid nodule (not recorded which). Some clones in this sample may be carry-over from other donors' samples.

This CDR3 is CASSAGTSGSQYF. In nucleotides, the CDR3 is TGTGCCAGTAGTGCCGGGACTAGCGGGTCGCAGTATTTT. This chain uses TRBV19 with TRBJ2-3; TRBD2 matches at 12 bases. Germline V CDR1 and CDR2: LNHDA, SQIVND (reference sequence). J lost 10 bases, V lost 5 bases, and 4 bases had no gene match. CDR3 length: 13 residues.